This entry is about one TCR beta chain. Method: immunoSEQ multiplex PCR; TCRdb's copy keeps in-frame clones and lacks some. The sample lists some 190,000 clones; approximately 85% were seen once. This sample was included in a study of blood T cell repertoires in COVID-19. CDR3 length: 14 residues. V shed 3 bases and J 7 bases; nucleotides not matched to a gene: 3. Germline CDR1 reads LNHDA; CDR2 reads SQIVND (reference sequence). This chain connects TRBV19 to TRBJ2-1, with 10 bases identical to TRBD1. The TCR sequence derives from a man between 60 and 75 years old with acute or convalescent COVID-19. Material: peripheral blood. The CDR3: CASSIGTGVNEQFF. The CDR3 DNA sequence: TGTGCCAGTAGTATTGGGACAGGGGTAAATGAGCAGTTCTTC.